The T cell receptor (beta chain) under discussion was sequenced for a study of tumor-infiltrating lymphocytes in primary liver carcinoma. At the level of the study: Surgeons treated the primary liver carcinoma of the patients by surgical resection. Those enrolled were patients of both sexes, who were aged 30 to 69 years. Study-level findings and limits: A significantly higher top-250-clone fraction was found in tumors than in blood (p = 0.039).

The germline gives CDR1 WNHNN, CDR2 SYGVQD (reference sequence). The CDR3 runs to 12 residues. Concerning this clonotype: Its antigen is unknown. The junction departs from the called germline gene at one end, perhaps through a read error.

The researchers obtained blood RNA from unsorted whole blood and also extracted germline DNA. Production of TCR beta cDNA used 400 to 650 ng total RNA together with a constant-region primer. ARM-PCR was slightly modified, and three nested multiplex PCR rounds with it gave rise to the TCR beta libraries. The two initial PCR rounds, roughly 11 cycles each, used TRBV1-TRBV30 forward and C-beta reverse primers. TCRdb re-called the multiplex PCR reads through MiXCR, storing one row per CDR3 protein. The sample shows 300,000 to 350,000 distinct CDR3 sequences, almost 65% of them seen only once. The TCR comes from a man aged 40-50 years with primary liver carcinoma and hepatitis B virus infection. The source material was peripheral blood. The chain couples TRBV10-1 to TRBJ2-3; D is undetermined. The chain's CDR3 is CASTESVDTPYF. CDR3 coding DNA: TGCGCCAGCACTGAGTCAGTAGATACGCCGTATTTT.